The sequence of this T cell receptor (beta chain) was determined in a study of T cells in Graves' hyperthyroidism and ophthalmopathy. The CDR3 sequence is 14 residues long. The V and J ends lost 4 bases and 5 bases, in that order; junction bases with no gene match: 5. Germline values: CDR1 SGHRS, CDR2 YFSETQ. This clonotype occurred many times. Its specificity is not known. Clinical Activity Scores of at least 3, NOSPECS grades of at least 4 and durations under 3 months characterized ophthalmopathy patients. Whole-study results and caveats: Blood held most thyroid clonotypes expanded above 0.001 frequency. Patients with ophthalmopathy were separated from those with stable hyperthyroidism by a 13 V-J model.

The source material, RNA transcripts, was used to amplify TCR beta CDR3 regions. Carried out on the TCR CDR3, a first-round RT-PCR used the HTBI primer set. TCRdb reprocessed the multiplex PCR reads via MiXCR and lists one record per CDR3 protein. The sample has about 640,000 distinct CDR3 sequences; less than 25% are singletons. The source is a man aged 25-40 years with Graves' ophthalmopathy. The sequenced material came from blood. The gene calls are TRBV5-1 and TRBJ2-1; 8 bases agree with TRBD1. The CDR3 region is CASSPQGDHNEQFF. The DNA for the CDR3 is TGCGCCAGCAGCCCACAGGGGGACCACAATGAGCAGTTCTTC.